One T cell receptor beta chain is described in this entry. This sample stems from a study of control samples from healthy donors and cancer patients. This CDR3 is built from 14 residues. V lost 2 bases to trimming and J lost 1 base, with 9 bases between them. Germline values: CDR1 SGHNT, CDR2 YYREEE (reference sequence). Data came from immunoSEQ multiplex PCR; TCRdb stores just in-frame clones and leaves some out. The table lists roughly 200,000 clones, around 93% of them singletons, with more than 1.1% in the top ten. The sequenced sample was blood. The chain recombines TRBV5-4 with TRBJ1-1; no firm D call. This receptor was taken from a man between 18 and 35 years old in good health. CDR3 sequence (DNA): TGTGCCAGCAGCTTAGGTATTGCGAACACTGAAGCTTTCTTT. It specifies CASSLGIANTEAFF.